The 19 T cell receptor beta chains in this list originate from one sample, sequenced in a study of CD8 T cells in ankylosing spondylitis. Regarding the study as a whole: Seemingly characteristic of ankylosing spondylitis blood was a TCR beta motif consisting of under ten highly homologous variants.

One entry per CDR3 protein results from TCRdb running MiXCR on the 5' RACE reads. This sample carries about 540,000 distinct CDR3 sequences, approximately 12% of them seen once, and the ten largest clones take approximately 6.3%. Their antigens are not known. The specimen sequenced was blood, either unsorted or a sorted T cell fraction (not recorded which). Every receptor here comes from a male donor with ankylosing spondylitis.

The V gene is TRBV4-1, the J gene TRBJ1-3; D is unresolved. CDR3 length: 17 amino acids. The germline V gene encodes CDR1 MGHRA and CDR2 YSYEKL. The V end was cut by 1 base, the J end by 0 bases, with 13 bases between. The CDR3, as DNA: TGCGCCAGCAGCCAAGTCGGAGGACCCCCCTCTGGAAACACCATATATTTT. This gives the protein CASSQVGGPPSGNTIYF.

The V gene is TRBV30, the J gene TRBJ1-2; 7 bases agree with TRBD1. Looked up from germline, CDR1 is GTSNPN and CDR2 is SVGIG (reference sequence). CDR3 size: 12 residues. J gave up 7 bases and V 2 bases, and 4 bases lay outside the gene matches. This chain's CDR3 is CAWSKTGVGYTF. The CDR3 DNA reads TGTGCCTGGAGTAAAACAGGGGTTGGCTACACCTTC.

This clonotype has just a few counts. The chain combines TRBV2 with TRBJ1-6; 7 nucleotides match TRBD1. Germline values: CDR1 SNHLY, CDR2 FYNNEI. The V gene end was trimmed by 4 bases and the J gene end by 5 bases; junction bases not matched to a gene: 5. The CDR3 length is 15 residues. CDR3 in DNA: TGTGCCAGCAGTGTAAACAGGGGACATAATTCACCCCTCCACTTT. Its translation: CASSVNRGHNSPLHF. The variable domain in full, with the rest retrieved from reference TRBV2 and TRBJ1-6, is EPEVTQTPSHQVTQMGQEVILRCVPISNHLYFYWYRQILGQKVEFLVSFYNNEISEKSEIFDDQFSVERPDGSNFTLKIRSTKLEDSAMYFCASSVNRGHNSPLHFGNGTRLTVT.

The chain combines TRBV7-8 with TRBJ2-3; TRBD2 is a possible D gene (6 bases). Germline V gene lookup returns CDR1 SGHVS and CDR2 FQNEAQ. V lost 5 bases to trimming and J lost 4 bases, with 16 bases between them. CDR3 length: 15 residues. The CDR3 coding sequence is TGTGCCAGCAGCCCCGGGTTGGGAGGCCCAGATACGCAGTATTTT. Translated, it gives CASSPGLGGPDTQYF.

This clonotype was picked up a small number of times. The chain uses TRBV21-1 and TRBJ2-5; TRBD1 reflects the table's D call only, with no check against the DNA. TRBV21-1 is a recognized pseudogene. This CDR3 comprises 15 residues. The CDR3 bases are TGTGCCAGCAGCACCTCAGGGGGGTACCAAGAGACCCAGTACTTC. As protein: CASSTSGGYQETQYF.

This clonotype was detected only a few times. The J gene is TRBJ1-4, the V gene TRBV5-1, with D unresolved. Germline values: CDR1 SGHRS, CDR2 YFSETQ. The CDR3 totals 17 residues. The ends were cut back, 4 bases at V and 2 bases at J, with 18 bases in the middle. Here the CDR3 reads CASSLDPARGTNEKLFF. The CDR3 DNA reads as TGCGCCAGCAGCCTAGATCCAGCCCGAGGGACTAATGAAAAACTGTTTTTT.

This CDR3 is CSATPGGHYGYTF. The CDR3 DNA reads as TGCAGTGCTACCCCGGGCGGCCACTATGGCTACACCTTC. The V and J genes are TRBV20-1 and TRBJ1-2; D unclear. The ends were cut back, 4 bases at V and 3 bases at J, with 12 bases in the middle. The CDR3 totals 13 residues. Germline CDR1 reads DFQATT; CDR2 reads SNEGSKA (reference sequence).

The chain links TRBV3-1 to TRBJ1-5; 10 nucleotides align to TRBD1. This CDR3 is built from 15 residues. Trimming cost V 5 bases and J 5 bases; bases outside gene matches: 6. The germline gives CDR1 LGHDT, CDR2 YNNKEL (reference sequence). CDR3 sequence: CASSDRGQGDQPQHF. CDR3 coding DNA: TGTGCCAGCAGCGACAGGGGGCAGGGGGATCAGCCCCAGCATTTT.

The V gene is TRBV7-2, the J gene TRBJ2-6; the D is unclear. With 5 bases removed from V and 8 bases from J, the gap between germline ends came to 13 bases. Per the germline V gene, CDR1 is SGHTA and CDR2 is FQGNSA. This CDR3 is built from 14 residues. CDR3 in DNA: TGTGCCAGCAGCGACGAGCTGTGGACCAACGTCCTGACTTTC. Translated: CASSDELWTNVLTF.

The chain has TRBV20-1 and TRBJ2-3, with D uncertain. CDR3 length equals 12 residues. Germline V gene data show CDR1 as DFQATT and CDR2 as SNEGSKA (reference sequence). Trimming cost V 3 bases and J 4 bases, with 8 bases left between them. The CDR3 protein is CSASDGADTQYF. The CDR3 DNA reads as TGCAGTGCTAGCGATGGGGCAGATACGCAGTATTTT.

This clonotype has ten or more counts. In nucleotides, the CDR3 is TGCGCCAGCAGCTTGGCCACTTTCAGCGGGTTTATCTCTGGGGCCAACGTCCTGACTTTC. Translation gives CASSLATFSGFISGANVLTF. V usage is TRBV5-1 and J usage is TRBJ2-6; D might be TRBD2 (6 bases). This CDR3 region has 20 residues. Germline values: CDR1 SGHRS, CDR2 YFSETQ. Trimming took 0 bases from V and 0 from J, leaving 19 bases between them.

This chain joins TRBV4-1 and TRBJ2-2, with TRBD2 matching over 13 bases. This CDR3 region has 17 residues. V trimming: 4 bases; J trimming: 6 bases; junction bases outside the gene matches: 8. The germline V gene encodes CDR1 MGHRA and CDR2 YSYEKL. CDR3 DNA sequence: TGCGCCAGCAGCCGGAGAACTAGCGGGAGGGGTTCCGGGGAGCTGTTTTTT. This gives the protein CASSRRTSGRGSGELFF.

This clonotype has ten or more counts. The V gene is TRBV19, the J gene TRBJ1-1; D is uncertain. The CDR3 contains 13 residues. V lost 3 bases and J 0 bases, leaving 5 bases between the germline ends. The germline V gene has CDR1 LNHDA and CDR2 SQIVND (reference sequence). The CDR3 spells CASSILLNTEAFF. The CDR3 DNA sequence: TGTGCCAGTAGTATTCTCCTGAACACTGAAGCTTTCTTT.

This clonotype showed up just a few times. The rearrangement links TRBV3-1 to TRBJ1-2; a weak D match, TRBD1 (5 bases). This CDR3 is built from 12 residues. Germline values: CDR1 LGHDT, CDR2 YNNKEL (reference sequence). Trimming left V 3 bases short and J 8 bases short, with 10 bases between. The CDR3: CASSQMDNGYTF. The DNA of the CDR3 is TGTGCCAGCAGCCAGATGGACAACGGCTACACCTTC.

Only a few counts were recorded for this clonotype. The gene calls are TRBV3-1 and TRBJ2-3; D is unresolved. The germline V gene encodes CDR1 LGHDT and CDR2 YNNKEL (reference sequence). The CDR3 covers 16 residues. Trimming stripped 0 bases from V and 4 bases from J, with 14 bases between. The CDR3 bases are TGTGCCAGCAGCCAAGACGTCCCCGGAGTTGCAGATACGCAGTATTTT. Translation: CASSQDVPGVADTQYF.

This clonotype was detected a few times. Here the CDR3 reads CASSPFTGANTEAFF. Written as DNA, the CDR3 is TGTGCCAGCAGTCCCTTTACAGGGGCAAACACTGAAGCTTTCTTT. The chain has TRBV2 and TRBJ1-1; 7 bases line up with TRBD1. Germline loops: CDR1 SNHLY, CDR2 FYNNEI. This CDR3 is 15 amino acids long. The V gene end was trimmed by 5 bases and the J gene end by 2 bases; junction bases not matched to a gene: 8.

The V gene is TRBV3-1, the J gene TRBJ2-1; the match to TRBD1 covers 10 bases. The trim removed 5 bases at V and 9 bases at J, leaving 22 bases unmatched. The CDR3 length is 19 residues. Germline lookup yields CDR1 LGHDT and CDR2 YNNKEL (reference sequence). CDR3 in amino acids: CASSKDFWLGQGFSGEQFF. The CDR3, as DNA: TGTGCCAGCAGCAAGGATTTTTGGTTGGGACAGGGGTTTTCGGGTGAGCAGTTCTTC.

A few counts support this clonotype. The chain has TRBV20-1 and TRBJ2-1, with a possible D match to TRBD2 (6 bases). V dropped 6 bases and J dropped 3 bases, with 12 bases sitting between them. Germline V CDR1 and CDR2: DFQATT, SNEGSKA (reference sequence). The CDR3 runs 13 residues. The CDR3 DNA reads TGCAGTGCCTCGGGACTCAACTACAATGAGCAGTTCTTC. Amino acid sequence: CSASGLNYNEQFF.

This clonotype was seen only a few times. This chain links TRBV6-5 with TRBJ1-1; 7 positions match TRBD1. The CDR3 has 14 amino acids. Germline lookup yields CDR1 MNHEY and CDR2 SVGAGI. The V segment lost 7 bases and the J segment 0 bases; nucleotides outside the gene matches: 5. CDR3 sequence: CASIKQGMNTEAFF. CDR3 DNA sequence: TGTGCCAGCATTAAACAGGGGATGAACACTGAAGCTTTCTTT.